These 24 T cell receptor beta chains were all obtained from the same sample, sequenced in a study of T cell changes during pregnancy in multiple sclerosis. Sequenced by immunoSEQ multiplex PCR; TCRdb stores in-frame clones only, minus some. This table has tens of thousands of clones, about 92% appearing once. The source material was peripheral blood, sampled in the second trimester of pregnancy. The receptors stem from a female donor with multiple sclerosis, enrolled in a pregnancy study.

This chain connects TRBV6-1 to TRBJ2-2, with 9 bases that match TRBD1. Germline CDR1 and CDR2: MNHNS and SASEGT. V lost 4 bases to trimming and J lost 7 bases; unmatched junction nucleotides: 7. The CDR3 loop spans 15 amino acids. CDR3 sequence reads: CASSARDRVGGELFF. CDR3 nucleotide sequence: TGTGCCAGCAGTGCCCGGGACAGGGTGGGCGGGGAGCTGTTTTTT.

CDR3 region: CASTTGGAHGYTF. CDR3 in DNA: TGTGCCAGCACCACTGGGGGGGCGCATGGCTACACCTTC. The chain recombines TRBV6-5 with TRBJ1-2; possibly TRBD1 for D (6 bases). CDR3 size: 13 residues. The V end lost 7 bases, the J end lost 6 bases, and 15 bases lay between the germline ends. Germline V gene sequence: CDR1 MNHEY, CDR2 SVGAGI.

This clone occurred once. This chain joins TRBV7-3 and TRBJ1-1; 8 bases agree with TRBD1. With 8 bases clipped from V and 6 bases from J, the junction kept 8 bases outside the gene matches. This CDR3 contains 13 residues. In germline, CDR1 is SGHTA, CDR2 FQGTGA. CDR3 sequence reads: CASSVGQGAEAFF. The DNA of the CDR3 is TGTGCCAGCTCTGTCGGACAGGGCGCTGAAGCTTTCTTT.

Remarks on this clone: A read error may account for a junction end that differs from germline. The chain carries TRBV6-5 and TRBJ2-3; TRBD2 is a possible D gene (6 bases). The CDR3 length is 12 residues. In germline, CDR1 is MNHEY, CDR2 SVGAGI. The CDR3 spells CASSSDGGLRNF. The CDR3, as DNA: TGTGCCAGCAGTTCCGATGGGGGACTTCGGAATTTT.

This rearrangement joins TRBV6-5 to TRBJ1-6; 8 nucleotides agree with TRBD1. The V and J ends lost 5 bases and 4 bases, in that order; junction bases with no gene match: 1. This CDR3 has 14 amino acids. Germline V lookup: CDR1 MNHEY, CDR2 SVGAGI. CDR3 amino acids: CASSNRGYNSPLHF. CDR3 in DNA: TGTGCCAGCAGTAACAGGGGGTATAATTCACCCCTCCACTTT.

CDR3 sequence (DNA): TGCAGCGTTCTAACAGGGGTGGATGAGCAGTTCTTC. Amino acid sequence: CSVLTGVDEQFF. V usage is TRBV29-1 and J usage is TRBJ2-1; the match to TRBD1 covers 7 bases. CDR3 size: 12 residues. Germline-derived CDR1 and CDR2 are SQVTM and ANQGSEA. V lost 5 bases, J lost 8 bases, and 6 bases stayed unmatched.

The rearrangement joins TRBV29-1 to TRBJ1-5; no clear D. CDR1 is SQVTM, CDR2 ANQGSEA, per germline. Trimming took 4 bases from V and 1 from J, leaving 5 bases between them. The CDR3 is 12 residues long. CDR3 in DNA: TGCAGCGTTGGAGGGAGCAATCAGCCCCAGCATTTT. It translates to CSVGGSNQPQHF.

The genes are TRBV11-1 and TRBJ1-2, with D perhaps TRBD1 (5 bases). Germline V gives CDR1 SGHAT, CDR2 FQDESV (reference sequence). This CDR3 spans 15 amino acids. V lost 7 bases, J lost 6 bases, and 21 bases lay in between. CDR3 sequence (DNA): TGTGCCAGCAACCCCTTACAGGATCCCCTCCATGGCTACACCTTC. This encodes CASNPLQDPLHGYTF. The full variable domain, completed using reference TRBV11-1 and TRBJ1-2, is EAEVAQSPRYKITEKSQAVAFWCDPISGHATLYWYRQILGQGPELLVQFQDESVVDDSQLPKDRFSAERLKGVDSTLKIQPAELGDSAMYLCASNPLQDPLHGYTFGSGTRLTVV.

The V and J genes are TRBV5-8 and TRBJ2-1; a weak D match, TRBD2 (5 bases). Germline V gene sequence: CDR1 SGHTS, CDR2 YDEGEE. Trimming took 0 bases from V and 12 from J, leaving 10 bases between them. The CDR3 extends over 12 amino acids. CDR3 region: CASSLALSGQFF. Here the CDR3 DNA reads TGTGCCAGCAGCTTGGCCCTCAGCGGGCAGTTCTTC.

The rearrangement uses TRBV4-1 and TRBJ2-2; TRBD2 is a possible D gene (6 bases). The CDR3 consists of 13 residues. Germline CDR1 reads MGHRA; CDR2 reads YSYEKL. Trimming left V 3 bases short and J 7 bases short, with 9 bases between. The CDR3 nucleotides are TGCGCCAGCAGCCAGCGGGAATACGGGGAGCTGTTTTTT. Translated, it gives CASSQREYGELFF.

The V call is TRBV5-1, the J call TRBJ2-2; 11 bases line up with TRBD1. Trimming removed 7 bases from V and 4 bases from J; junction bases left unmatched: 15. Germline V lookup: CDR1 SGHRS, CDR2 YFSETQ. The CDR3 extends over 18 amino acids. This chain's CDR3 is CASGPGQGGRWGTGELFF. In nucleotides, the CDR3 is TGCGCCAGCGGACCGGGACAGGGGGGTCGATGGGGCACCGGGGAGCTGTTTTTT.

The V gene is TRBV27, the J gene TRBJ2-3; 8 bases match TRBD2. V lost 6 bases and J lost 1; bases outside the gene matches: 0. This CDR3 spans 13 amino acids. Germline lookup yields CDR1 MNHEY and CDR2 SMNVEV (reference sequence). CDR3 sequence reads: CASRLAGTDTQYF. The CDR3 DNA sequence: TGTGCCAGCAGACTAGCGGGCACAGATACGCAGTATTTT.

V gene TRBV7-9 combines with J gene TRBJ1-2; no definite D call. Germline V gene lookup returns CDR1 SEHNR and CDR2 FQNEAQ (reference sequence). CDR3 size: 15 residues. V lost 1 base and J 2 bases, leaving 11 bases between the germline ends. In DNA form, the CDR3 reads TGTGCCAGCAGCTTAGAGAGGAACGCCAACTATGGCTACACCTTC. Its protein is CASSLERNANYGYTF.

CDR3 nucleotide sequence: TGCGCCAGCAGCTTGGGGGCTTTTAGTGAGCAGTTCTTC. Residues: CASSLGAFSEQFF. This rearrangement joins TRBV5-1 to TRBJ2-1; D remains unclear. This CDR3 has 13 residues. CDR1 SGHRS and CDR2 YFSETQ come from the germline V gene. The ends were cut back, 0 bases at V and 9 bases at J, with 10 bases in the middle.

The chain links TRBV18 to TRBJ1-5, with D possibly being TRBD1 (5 bases). The CDR3 consists of 15 residues. Germline CDR1 reads KGHSH; CDR2 reads LQKENI. The V end was cut by 3 bases, the J end by 7 bases, with 16 bases between. DNA for the CDR3: TGTGCCAGCTCACCGGAGACCCACAGGTTGCAGCCCCAGCATTTT. It specifies CASSPETHRLQPQHF.

This chain's CDR3 is CASSAVTGGLDTQYF. DNA of the CDR3: TGTGCCAGCAGCGCCGTGACGGGGGGGCTTGATACGCAGTATTTT. This sequence joins TRBV9 and TRBJ2-3, with TRBD2 matching 8 bases. The V gene end was trimmed by 3 bases and the J gene end by 6 bases; junction bases not matched to a gene: 9. The CDR3 has 15 residues. From germline, CDR1 is SGDLS and CDR2 YYNGEE.

The chain combines TRBV11-1 with TRBJ1-1, with a weak D call TRBD1 (6 bases). Trimming took off 0 bases at V and 7 bases at J, with 12 bases between the two ends. Germline-derived CDR1 and CDR2 are SGHAT and FQDESV (reference sequence). The CDR3 sequence is 14 residues long. The CDR3 sequence is CASSLARDMDEAFF. DNA of the CDR3: TGTGCCAGCAGCTTAGCGAGGGACATGGATGAAGCTTTCTTT.

This clone appeared once. The rearrangement joins TRBV5-1 to TRBJ2-7; D not resolved. The ends were cut back, 4 bases at V and 1 base at J, with 12 bases in the middle. CDR1 and CDR2 (germline): SGHRS, YFSETQ. This CDR3 comprises 14 residues. The CDR3: CASSPTSFSYEQYF. As DNA, the CDR3 is TGCGCCAGCAGCCCTACCTCCTTTTCCTACGAGCAGTACTTC.

This chain connects TRBV9 to TRBJ2-5; TRBD1 matches 8 bases. The germline V gene has CDR1 SGDLS and CDR2 YYNGEE. V was clipped by 3 bases and J by 5 bases; unmatched bases: 6. The length of the CDR3 is 14 residues. CDR3 sequence reads: CASSAGQGWETQYF. The DNA of the CDR3 is TGTGCCAGCAGCGCTGGACAGGGTTGGGAGACCCAGTACTTC.

The chain links TRBV9 to TRBJ1-4; perhaps TRBD1 as D (6 bases). The CDR3 totals 18 residues. V shed 4 bases and J shed 0 bases, with 19 bases lying between them. From germline, CDR1 is SGDLS and CDR2 YYNGEE. Here the CDR3 DNA reads TGTGCCAGCAGCCCAGGACAGAGAAGCTTTGCAACTAATGAAAAACTGTTTTTT. This codes for CASSPGQRSFATNEKLFF.

This chain uses TRBV19 with TRBJ2-1; 7 nucleotides agree with TRBD1. Germline lookup yields CDR1 LNHDA and CDR2 SQIVND (reference sequence). After removal of 5 bases from V and 4 bases from J, the junction contained 11 bases not matched to a gene. This CDR3 region has 16 residues. The CDR3 coding sequence is TGTGCCAGTAGTTTAGCCGGGACAGAGTTTTACAATGAGCAGTTCTTC. It encodes CASSLAGTEFYNEQFF.

The genes are TRBV27 and TRBJ2-7; D gene ambiguous. The V and J ends lost 6 bases and 1 base respectively, with 13 bases between them. Germline CDR1 MNHEY, CDR2 SMNVEV (reference sequence). The CDR3 has 14 amino acids. CDR3 DNA sequence: TGTGCCAGCAGCCGGTCAGGCCCATCCTACGAGCAGTACTTC. Translation: CASSRSGPSYEQYF.

The rearrangement links TRBV13 to TRBJ2-1; 8 nucleotides align to TRBD1. CDR1 is PRHDT, CDR2 FYEKMQ, per germline (reference sequence). CDR3 length: 18 amino acids. J was trimmed by 0 bases and V by 5 bases; bases with no gene match: 12. The DNA of the CDR3 is TGTGCCAGCAGCCCACCCATCGACAGGGGAGGCTCCTACAATGAGCAGTTCTTC. Protein sequence: CASSPPIDRGGSYNEQFF.

The genes are TRBV9 and TRBJ2-3; TRBD2 agrees at 7 bases. The junction had 9 bases not matched to a gene; V was cut back by 0 bases and J by 2 bases. The CDR3 loop spans 17 amino acids. Germline V gives CDR1 SGDLS, CDR2 YYNGEE. CDR3 DNA: TGTGCCAGCAGCGTAGAAGGATTTGCGGGGGACACAGATACGCAGTATTTT. It yields the protein CASSVEGFAGDTDTQYF.